This is a list of T cell receptor beta chains from one sample in a study of T cells after yellow fever vaccination. Each CDR3 protein gets one entry after TCRdb re-called the 5' RACE reads with MiXCR. The profile covers under 50,000 distinct CDR3 sequences, with more than 6% appearing a single time and more than 9% taken by the ten largest. This sample comprised PBMCs, either bulk or a sorted T-cell subset (CD4+, CD8+, memory, or dextramer-sorted; not recorded which), obtained 45 days after the yellow fever booster vaccination. These receptors all come from a man younger than 40 who received the YFV17D yellow fever vaccine. Each CDR3 is given with its conserved first and last residue. The D gene is left open where the match is weak. Expanded clones get a size class; other rows say once, few or many, or leave the size out.

clone_size | d_call | j_call | v_call | cdr3_aa | cdr3_nt
few | NA | TRBJ2-6 | TRBV19 | CASSIVSPGANVLTF | TGTGCCAGTAGTATTGTCAGTCCTGGGGCCAACGTCCTGACTTTC
NA | NA | TRBJ1-3 | TRBV19 | CASSDPGGFSGNTIYF | TGTGCCAGTAGTGATCCGGGCGGATTCTCTGGAAACACCATATATTTT
many | TRBD2 | TRBJ2-1 | TRBV12-3/TRBV12-4 | CASSTIPVQREVNEQFF | TGTGCCAGCAGCACCATACCTGTTCAGCGGGAAGTCAATGAGCAGTTCTTC
few | NA | TRBJ2-1 | TRBV20-1 | CSARGGTGAKREGYNEQFF | TGCAGTGCCCGCGGCGGGACAGGGGCTAAGCGGGAGGGCTACAATGAGCAGTTCTTC
many | NA | TRBJ2-3 | TRBV5-1 | CASSLVDSTDTQYF | TGCGCCAGCAGCTTGGTAGATAGCACAGATACGCAGTATTTT
many | NA | TRBJ1-1 | TRBV7-6 | CASSPGIPGTEAFF | TGTGCCAGCAGCCCCGGGATCCCGGGCACTGAAGCTTTCTTT
NA | TRBD1 | TRBJ1-1 | TRBV5-1 | CASSLSTGQGVGTEAFF | TGCGCCAGCAGCTTGTCAACTGGACAGGGGGTTGGGACTGAAGCTTTCTTT
many | NA | TRBJ2-7 | TRBV5-1 | CASSLGAELYEQYF | TGCGCCAGCAGCTTAGGTGCGGAACTATACGAGCAGTACTTC
few | NA | TRBJ2-7 | TRBV5-1 | CASSLATSSPQYF | TGCGCCAGCAGCTTGGCCACCTCTTCCCCCCAGTACTTC
NA | NA | TRBJ1-5 | TRBV20-1 | CSARLEGGSHQPQHF | TGCAGTGCTAGACTCGAGGGAGGTTCACATCAGCCCCAGCATTTT
many | TRBD2 | TRBJ2-3 | TRBV20-1 | CSAAIDQGGLTDTQYF | TGCAGTGCTGCGATCGATCAGGGAGGGTTAACAGATACGCAGTATTTT
many | TRBD1 | TRBJ2-5 | TRBV27 | CASSTGAGGVETQYF | TGTGCCAGCTCAACGGGGGCAGGGGGCGTTGAGACCCAGTACTTC
NA | NA | TRBJ1-4 | TRBV18 | CASSPQMRAGEKLFF | TGTGCCAGCTCACCACAAATGCGTGCTGGGGAAAAACTGTTTTTT
many | NA | TRBJ1-2 | TRBV27 | CASSLSRYYGYTF | TGTGCCAGCAGTTTGTCCAGGTACTATGGCTACACCTTC
few | NA | TRBJ2-2 | TRBV28 | CASSFPREAGELFF | TGTGCCAGCAGTTTTCCCAGGGAAGCCGGGGAGCTGTTTTTT
many | TRBD1 | TRBJ2-1 | TRBV29-1 | CSVVRTGGSGGEQFF | TGCAGCGTTGTCCGGACAGGGGGCTCTGGTGGTGAGCAGTTCTTC
many | NA | TRBJ2-1 | TRBV20-1 | CSAPPGSSYNEQFF | TGCAGTGCTCCCCCGGGGAGCTCCTACAATGAGCAGTTCTTC
many | NA | TRBJ2-2 | TRBV7-2 | CASSSYWGEGGELFF | TGTGCCAGCAGCTCCTATTGGGGGGAAGGCGGGGAGCTGTTTTTT
many | NA | TRBJ1-2 | TRBV3-1 | CASSPGFYGYTF | TGTGCCAGCAGCCCGGGTTTCTATGGCTACACCTTC
many | NA | TRBJ1-6 | TRBV12-3/TRBV12-4 | CASSLVRRGLGYNSPLHF | TGTGCCAGCAGTTTGGTCAGGCGGGGTCTTGGGTATAATTCACCCCTCCACTTT
few | TRBD1 | TRBJ2-7 | TRBV30 | CAWSTDRGGYEQYF | TGTGCCTGGAGTACCGACAGGGGAGGCTACGAGCAGTACTTC
NA | NA | TRBJ2-7 | TRBV20-1 | CSAYPPTGTDAYEQYF | TGCAGTGCTTACCCACCTACCGGGACGGATGCCTACGAGCAGTACTTC
few | NA | TRBJ2-7 | TRBV14 | CASSQWATFSYEQYF | TGTGCCAGCAGCCAGTGGGCCACATTCTCCTACGAGCAGTACTTC
many | TRBD2 | TRBJ2-1 | TRBV5-1 | CASSFMREGPLNEQFF | TGCGCCAGCAGCTTTATGAGGGAGGGCCCCCTCAATGAGCAGTTCTTC
few | TRBD1 | TRBJ1-1 | TRBV20-1 | CSARTGGATEAFF | TGCAGTGCTAGGACAGGGGGTGCTACTGAAGCTTTCTTT
NA | TRBD1 | TRBJ2-6 | TRBV7-2 | CASSGTGASGANVLTF | TGTGCCAGCAGCGGCACAGGGGCCTCTGGGGCCAACGTCCTGACTTTC
few | NA | TRBJ2-2 | TRBV5-1 | CASSLQGTGELFF | TGCGCCAGCAGCTTGCAGGGAACCGGGGAGCTGTTTTTT
many | NA | TRBJ1-2 | TRBV20-1 | CSALRHKDGYTF | TGCAGTGCTTTGAGACATAAAGACGGCTACACCTTC
many | NA | TRBJ2-2 | TRBV20-1 | CSARDTYAGELFF | TGCAGTGCTAGAGATACATACGCCGGGGAGCTGTTTTTT
many | NA | TRBJ1-1 | TRBV10-3 | CAISEGASFGTEAFF | TGTGCCATCAGTGAGGGAGCCAGTTTCGGAACTGAAGCTTTCTTT
many | NA | TRBJ2-7 | TRBV7-2 | CASSLLGYEQYF | TGTGCCAGCAGCCTGCTGGGCTACGAGCAGTACTTC
many | TRBD2 | TRBJ2-1 | TRBV7-2 | CASSFGRTSGYNEQFF | TGTGCCAGCAGCTTCGGGCGGACTAGCGGATACAATGAGCAGTTCTTC
few | NA | TRBJ2-3 | TRBV9 | CASSPPGAGRTDTQYF | TGTGCCAGCAGCCCCCCGGGGGCAGGGAGGACAGATACGCAGTATTTT
NA | NA | TRBJ1-6 | TRBV6-5 | CASSYSSTGRSSYNSPLHF | TGTGCCAGCAGTTACTCGTCCACCGGGAGAAGCTCCTATAATTCACCCCTCCACTTT
few | TRBD2 | TRBJ2-7 | TRBV14 | CASSPSGRATYEQYF | TGTGCCAGCAGCCCGAGCGGGAGGGCGACCTACGAGCAGTACTTC
many | NA | TRBJ2-3 | TRBV4-2 | CASSQDLIDTQYF | TGTGCCAGCAGCCAAGATCTGATAGATACGCAGTATTTT
many | TRBD1 | TRBJ2-2 | TRBV12-3/TRBV12-4 | CASILGQVDTGELFF | TGTGCCAGCATCCTCGGACAGGTTGACACCGGGGAGCTGTTTTTT
few | NA | TRBJ1-5 | TRBV28 | CASSPYGTGRFDQPQHF | TGTGCCAGCAGTCCCTATGGGACCGGACGGTTCGATCAGCCCCAGCATTTT
many | NA | TRBJ1-1 | TRBV29-1 | CSVEAGLGAFF | TGCAGCGTTGAGGCTGGTTTGGGAGCTTTCTTT
many | NA | TRBJ2-7 | TRBV7-2 | CASSPTRDEQYF | TGTGCCAGCAGCCCCACCCGAGACGAGCAGTACTTC
many | NA | TRBJ2-3 | TRBV12-3/TRBV12-4 | CASRTGADTQYF | TGTGCCAGCAGGACAGGTGCGGATACGCAGTATTTT
NA | TRBD2 | TRBJ2-2 | TRBV18 | CASSPNGRAVTGELFF | TGTGCCAGCTCACCAAACGGGAGGGCCGTCACCGGGGAGCTGTTTTTT
few | NA | TRBJ1-3 | TRBV5-1 | CASSLGEPGNTIYF | TGCGCCAGCAGCTTGGGGGAACCTGGAAACACCATATATTTT
NA | NA | TRBJ2-1 | TRBV20-1 | CCAREEGFTGPYNEQFF | TGCTGCGCTAGAGAGGAGGGATTTACCGGCCCTTACAATGAGCAGTTCTTC
few | NA | TRBJ1-5 | TRBV15 | CATSRGSGGQPQHF | TGTGCCACCAGCAGAGGATCTGGTGGTCAGCCCCAGCATTTT
NA | NA | TRBJ1-4 | TRBV7-9 | CASSFGSSGEKLFF | TGTGCCAGCAGCTTCGGGTCCTCCGGTGAAAAACTGTTTTTT
few | NA | TRBJ2-1 | TRBV20-1 | CSASGKVDEQFF | TGCAGTGCTAGTGGGAAGGTTGATGAGCAGTTCTTC
many | TRBD1 | TRBJ2-2 | TRBV7-9 | CASTIGGTGGFVGELFF | TGTGCCAGCACCATAGGCGGGACAGGGGGTTTTGTCGGGGAGCTGTTTTTT
NA | TRBD1 | TRBJ2-1 | TRBV20-1 | CSAQWGQGTYNEQFF | TGCAGTGCACAGTGGGGACAGGGTACCTACAATGAGCAGTTCTTC
few | TRBD2 | TRBJ2-7 | TRBV20-1 | CSASSLLAGEGQYF | TGCAGTGCTAGTAGCTTATTAGCGGGAGAGGGACAGTACTTC
many | NA | TRBJ2-3 | TRBV4-3 | CASSPSPLDTQYF | TGCGCCAGCAGCCCCAGCCCGCTAGATACGCAGTATTTT
few | NA | TRBJ1-2 | TRBV5-1 | CASSLEGPYLPYGYTF | TGCGCCAGCAGCTTGGAAGGGCCCTATTTGCCCTATGGCTACACCTTC
many | NA | TRBJ2-3 | TRBV7-2 | CASSLAFGDTQYF | TGTGCCAGCAGCTTAGCCTTCGGGGATACGCAGTATTTT
few | NA | TRBJ2-5 | TRBV7-8 | CASSLGRVRTETQYF | TGTGCCAGCAGCTTAGGAAGGGTCAGGACCGAGACCCAGTACTTC
NA | TRBD1 | TRBJ1-5 | TRBV20-1 | CSARARDRGQPQHF | TGCAGTGCTAGAGCGAGGGACAGGGGTCAGCCCCAGCATTTT
many | NA | TRBJ2-7 | TRBV29-1 | CSTTGYLYEQYF | TGCAGCACTACAGGGTACCTCTACGAGCAGTACTTC
few | NA | TRBJ2-7 | TRBV28 | CASSRPSLGPYEQYF | TGTGCCAGCAGTCGCCCCAGTCTGGGCCCCTACGAGCAGTACTTC
NA | NA | TRBJ2-5 | TRBV7-2 | CASSLASQEETQYF | TGTGCCAGCAGCTTAGCTTCCCAGGAGGAGACCCAGTACTTC
many | NA | TRBJ2-1 | TRBV7-9 | CASSLRASLSGTYNEQFF | TGTGCCAGCAGCTTAAGGGCCAGCCTTAGCGGTACCTACAATGAGCAGTTCTTC
NA | NA | TRBJ1-2 | TRBV27 | CASSPRTLRGYTF | TGTGCCAGCAGTCCCAGGACCCTTAGGGGCTACACCTTC